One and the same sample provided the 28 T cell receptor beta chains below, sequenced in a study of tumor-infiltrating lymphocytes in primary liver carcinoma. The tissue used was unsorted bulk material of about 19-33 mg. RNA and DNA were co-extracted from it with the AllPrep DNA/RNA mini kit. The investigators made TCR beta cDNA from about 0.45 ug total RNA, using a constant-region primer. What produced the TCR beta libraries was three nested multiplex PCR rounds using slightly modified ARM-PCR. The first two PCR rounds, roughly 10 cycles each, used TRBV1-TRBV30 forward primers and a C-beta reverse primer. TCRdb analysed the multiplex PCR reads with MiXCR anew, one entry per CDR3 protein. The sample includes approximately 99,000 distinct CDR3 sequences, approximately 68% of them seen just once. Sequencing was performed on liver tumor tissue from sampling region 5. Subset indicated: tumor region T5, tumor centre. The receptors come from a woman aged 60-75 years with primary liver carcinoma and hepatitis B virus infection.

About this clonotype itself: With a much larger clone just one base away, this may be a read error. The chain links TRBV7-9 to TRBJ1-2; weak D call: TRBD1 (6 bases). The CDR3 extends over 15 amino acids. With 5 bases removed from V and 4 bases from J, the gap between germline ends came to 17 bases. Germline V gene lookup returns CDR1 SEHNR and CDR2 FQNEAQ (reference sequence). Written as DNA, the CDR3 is TGTGCCAGCAGCGCCAGTTGGGGGCTTGGCTATGGCTACACCTTC. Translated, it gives CASSASWGLGYGYTF.

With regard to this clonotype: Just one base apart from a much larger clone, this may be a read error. The CDR3 DNA reads as TGTGCCAGCGGATGGGACACAGCCTCTGGAAACACCATATATTTT. Its translation is CASGWDTASGNTIYF. The gene calls are TRBV5-4 and TRBJ1-3; TRBD1 might be the D (6 bases). Germline V lookup: CDR1 SGHNT, CDR2 YYREEE (reference sequence). The CDR3 is made up of 15 amino acids. V was shortened by 7 bases and J by 0 bases, with 14 bases between the two germline ends.

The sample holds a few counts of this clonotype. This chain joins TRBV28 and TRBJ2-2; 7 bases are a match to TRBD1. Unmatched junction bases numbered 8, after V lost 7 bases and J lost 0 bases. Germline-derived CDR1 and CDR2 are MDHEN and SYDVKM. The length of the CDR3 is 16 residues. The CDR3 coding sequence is TGTGCCAGCACATCAGCCGGGACAGCGAACACCGGGGAGCTGTTTTTT. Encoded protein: CASTSAGTANTGELFF. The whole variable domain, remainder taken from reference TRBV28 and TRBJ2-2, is DVKVTQSSRYLVKRTGEKVFLECVQDMDHENMFWYRQDPGLGLRLIYFSYDVKMKEKGDIPEGYSVSREKKERFSLILESASTNQTSMYLCASTSAGTANTGELFFGEGSRLTVL.

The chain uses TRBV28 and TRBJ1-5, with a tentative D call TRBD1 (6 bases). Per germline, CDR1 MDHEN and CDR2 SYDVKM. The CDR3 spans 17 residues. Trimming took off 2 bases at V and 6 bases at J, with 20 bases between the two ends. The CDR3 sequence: CASSLAEYRDSLQPQHF. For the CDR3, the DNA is TGTGCCAGCAGTTTAGCCGAGTACAGGGATTCCCTTCAGCCCCAGCATTTT.

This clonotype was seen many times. CDR3 in amino acids: CASGRAREGPTGELFF. CDR3 bases: TGTGCCAGCGGGCGAGCGCGGGAGGGCCCCACCGGGGAGCTGTTTTTT. This chain links TRBV13 with TRBJ2-2; TRBD2 agrees at 9 bases. V lost 8 bases and J lost 4; bases outside the gene matches: 11. Germline loops: CDR1 PRHDT, CDR2 FYEKMQ (reference sequence). The CDR3 totals 16 residues.

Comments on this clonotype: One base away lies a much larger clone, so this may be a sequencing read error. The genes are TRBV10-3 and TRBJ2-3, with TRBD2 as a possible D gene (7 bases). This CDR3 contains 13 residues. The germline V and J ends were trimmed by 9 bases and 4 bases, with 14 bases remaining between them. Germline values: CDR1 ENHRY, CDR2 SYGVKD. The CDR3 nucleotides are TGTGCCATTATGGGGGGGCTTGCAGATACGCAGTATTTT. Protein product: CAIMGGLADTQYF.

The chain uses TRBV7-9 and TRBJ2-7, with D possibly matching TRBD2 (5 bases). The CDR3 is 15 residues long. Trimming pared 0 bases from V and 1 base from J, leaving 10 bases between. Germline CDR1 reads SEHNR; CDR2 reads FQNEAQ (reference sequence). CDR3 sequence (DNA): TGTGCCAGCAGCTTAGCGCCCTCGGGGTCCTACGAGCAGTACTTC. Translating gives CASSLAPSGSYEQYF.

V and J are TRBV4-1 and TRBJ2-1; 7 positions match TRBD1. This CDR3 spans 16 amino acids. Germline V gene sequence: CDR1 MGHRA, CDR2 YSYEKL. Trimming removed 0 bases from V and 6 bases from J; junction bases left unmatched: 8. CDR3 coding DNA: TGCGCCAGCAGCCAAGAGACGGGACAGAAATGCAATGAGCAGTTCTTC. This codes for CASSQETGQKCNEQFF.

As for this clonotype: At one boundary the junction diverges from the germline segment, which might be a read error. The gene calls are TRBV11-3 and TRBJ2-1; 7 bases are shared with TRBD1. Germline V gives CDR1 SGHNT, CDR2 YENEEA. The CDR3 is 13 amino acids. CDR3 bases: TGTGTCAGCATTGCAGGGGGCTACAATGAGCAGTTCTTC. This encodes CVSIAGGYNEQFF.

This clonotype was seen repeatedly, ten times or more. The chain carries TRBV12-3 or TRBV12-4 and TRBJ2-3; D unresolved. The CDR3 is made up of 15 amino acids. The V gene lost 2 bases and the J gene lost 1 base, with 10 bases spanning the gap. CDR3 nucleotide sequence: TGTGCCAGCAGTTTAAGGGTCGTGGGCACAGATACGCAGTATTTT. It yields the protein CASSLRVVGTDTQYF.

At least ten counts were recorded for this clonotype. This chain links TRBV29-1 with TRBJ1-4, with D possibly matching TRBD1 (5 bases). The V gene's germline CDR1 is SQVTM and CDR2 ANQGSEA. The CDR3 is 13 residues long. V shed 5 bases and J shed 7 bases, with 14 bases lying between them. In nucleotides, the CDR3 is TGCAGCGTTTGGTCAGGGTCTGGTGAAAAACTGTTTTTT. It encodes CSVWSGSGEKLFF.

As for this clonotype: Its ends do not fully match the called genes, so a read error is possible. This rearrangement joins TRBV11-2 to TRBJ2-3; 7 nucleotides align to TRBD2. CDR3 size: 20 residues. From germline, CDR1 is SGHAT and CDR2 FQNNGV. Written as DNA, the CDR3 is TGTGCCAGCAGCTTGAGGGGCCTAGCGGCATTGAGAGTCCGCACAGGTACGCAGTATTTT. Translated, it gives CASSLRGLAALRVRTGTQYF.

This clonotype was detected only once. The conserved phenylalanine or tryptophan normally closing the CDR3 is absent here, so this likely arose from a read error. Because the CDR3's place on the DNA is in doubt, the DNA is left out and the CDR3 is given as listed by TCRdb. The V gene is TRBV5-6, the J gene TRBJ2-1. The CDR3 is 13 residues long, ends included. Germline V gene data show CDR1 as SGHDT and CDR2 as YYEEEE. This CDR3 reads CASSLAYATMRFL.

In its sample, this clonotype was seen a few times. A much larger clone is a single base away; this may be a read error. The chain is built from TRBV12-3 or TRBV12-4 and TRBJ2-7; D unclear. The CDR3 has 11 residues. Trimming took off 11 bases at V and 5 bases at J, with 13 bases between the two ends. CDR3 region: CAGRRFDEQYF. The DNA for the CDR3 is TGTGCCGGCCGTAGGTTCGACGAGCAGTACTTC.

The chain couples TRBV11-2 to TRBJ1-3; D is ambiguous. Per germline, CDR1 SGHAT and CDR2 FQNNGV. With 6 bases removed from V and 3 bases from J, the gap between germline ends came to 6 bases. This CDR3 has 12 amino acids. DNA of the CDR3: TGTGCCAGCAGTTTAAGTGGAAACACCATATATTTT. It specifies CASSLSGNTIYF.

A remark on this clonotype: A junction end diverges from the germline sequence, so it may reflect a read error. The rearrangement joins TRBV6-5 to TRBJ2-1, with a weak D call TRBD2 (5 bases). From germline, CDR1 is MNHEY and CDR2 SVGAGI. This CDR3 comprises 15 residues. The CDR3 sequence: CASSLGLLKYNEQLF. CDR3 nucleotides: TGTGCAAGCAGCCTCGGACTCCTGAAATACAATGAGCAGTTATTC.

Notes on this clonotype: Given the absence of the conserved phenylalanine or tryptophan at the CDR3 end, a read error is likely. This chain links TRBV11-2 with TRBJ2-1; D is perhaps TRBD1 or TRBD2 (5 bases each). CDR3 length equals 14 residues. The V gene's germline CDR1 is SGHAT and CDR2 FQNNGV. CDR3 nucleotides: TGTGTCAGCAGCCCCCGGGGCCCCTACAATGAGCAGTTCCTC. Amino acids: CVSSPRGPYNEQFL.

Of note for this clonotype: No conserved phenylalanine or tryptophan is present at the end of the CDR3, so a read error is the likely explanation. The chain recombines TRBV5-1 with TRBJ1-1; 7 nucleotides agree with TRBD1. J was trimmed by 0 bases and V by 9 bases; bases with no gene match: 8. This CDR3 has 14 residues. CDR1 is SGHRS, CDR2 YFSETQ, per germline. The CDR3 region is CAIREGAVNTEAFY. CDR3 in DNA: TGCGCCATCAGAGAGGGGGCGGTGAACACTGAAGCTTTCTAT.

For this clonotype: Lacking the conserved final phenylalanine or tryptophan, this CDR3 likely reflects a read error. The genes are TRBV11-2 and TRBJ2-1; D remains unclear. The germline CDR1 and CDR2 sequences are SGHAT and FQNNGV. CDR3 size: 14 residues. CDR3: CASDSSSSFNEQFL. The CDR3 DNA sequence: TGTGCCAGCGACTCTTCGAGCTCCTTCAATGAGCAGTTCTTA.

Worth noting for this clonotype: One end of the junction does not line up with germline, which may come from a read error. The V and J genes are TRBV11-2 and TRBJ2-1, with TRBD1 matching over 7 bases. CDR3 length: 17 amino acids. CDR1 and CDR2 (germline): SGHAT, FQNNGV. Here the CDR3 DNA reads TGTGCCAGAAGCTTAGCCCACGGACAAGGGTACAGGGGTGAGCAGTTCTTC. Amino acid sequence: CARSLAHGQGYRGEQFF.

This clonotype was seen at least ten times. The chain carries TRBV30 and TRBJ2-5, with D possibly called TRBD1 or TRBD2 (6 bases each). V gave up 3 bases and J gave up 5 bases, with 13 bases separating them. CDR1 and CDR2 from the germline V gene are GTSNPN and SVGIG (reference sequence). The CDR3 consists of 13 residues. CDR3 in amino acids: CAWRRGGLETQYF. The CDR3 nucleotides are TGTGCCTGGAGAAGAGGGGGGCTCGAGACCCAGTACTTC.

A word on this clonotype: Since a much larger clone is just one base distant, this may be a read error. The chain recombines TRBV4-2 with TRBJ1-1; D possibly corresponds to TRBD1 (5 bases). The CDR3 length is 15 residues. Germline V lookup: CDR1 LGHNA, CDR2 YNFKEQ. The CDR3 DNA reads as TGTGCCAGCAGCCAAGGAGAGGGGCGGAACATTGAAGCTTTCTTT. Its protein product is CASSQGEGRNIEAFF.

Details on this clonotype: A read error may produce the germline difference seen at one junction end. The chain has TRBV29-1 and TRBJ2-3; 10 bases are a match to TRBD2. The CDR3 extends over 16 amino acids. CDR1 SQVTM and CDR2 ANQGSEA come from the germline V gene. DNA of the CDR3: TGCAGCGTTGAAGGTCAAGCGGGAGGGAACGCAGATACGCATTATTTT. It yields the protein CSVEGQAGGNADTHYF.

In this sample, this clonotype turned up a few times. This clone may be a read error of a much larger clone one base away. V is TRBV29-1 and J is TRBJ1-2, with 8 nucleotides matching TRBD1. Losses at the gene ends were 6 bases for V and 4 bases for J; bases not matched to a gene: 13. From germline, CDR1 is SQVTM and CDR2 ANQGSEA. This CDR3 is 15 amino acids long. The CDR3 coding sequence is TGCAGCGTCCAAATGGACAGGGAAGGTACCTATGGCTACACCTTC. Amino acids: CSVQMDREGTYGYTF. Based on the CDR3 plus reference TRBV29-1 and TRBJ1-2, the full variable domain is SAVISQKPSRDICQRGTSLTIQCQVDSQVTMMFWYRQQPGQSLTLIATANQGSEATYESGFVIDKFPISRPNLTFSTLTVSNMSPEDSSIYLCSVQMDREGTYGYTFGSGTRLTVV.

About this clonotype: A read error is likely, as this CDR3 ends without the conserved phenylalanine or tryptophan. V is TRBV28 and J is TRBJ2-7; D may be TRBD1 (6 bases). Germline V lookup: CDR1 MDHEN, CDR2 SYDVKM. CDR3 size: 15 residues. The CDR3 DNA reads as TGTGCCAGTAGTTTATGGGACAACCCGACCTACGAGCAGTACTTA. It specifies CASSLWDNPTYEQYL.

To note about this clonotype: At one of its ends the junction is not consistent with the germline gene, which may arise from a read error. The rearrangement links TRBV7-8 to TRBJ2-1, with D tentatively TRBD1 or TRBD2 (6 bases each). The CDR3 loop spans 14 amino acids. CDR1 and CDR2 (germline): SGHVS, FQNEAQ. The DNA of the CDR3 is TGTGCCAACAGCTTAGCGGACAGTTACTATGAGCAGTTCTTC. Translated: CANSLADSYYEQFF.

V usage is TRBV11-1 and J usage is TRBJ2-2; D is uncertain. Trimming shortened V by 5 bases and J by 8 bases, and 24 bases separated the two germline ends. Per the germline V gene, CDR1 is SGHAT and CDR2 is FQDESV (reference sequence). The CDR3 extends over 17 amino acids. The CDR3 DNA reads TGTGCCAGCAGCGCCCGGTCATTCCTAGTTAACGTTGGGGAGCTGTTTTTT. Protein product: CASSARSFLVNVGELFF.

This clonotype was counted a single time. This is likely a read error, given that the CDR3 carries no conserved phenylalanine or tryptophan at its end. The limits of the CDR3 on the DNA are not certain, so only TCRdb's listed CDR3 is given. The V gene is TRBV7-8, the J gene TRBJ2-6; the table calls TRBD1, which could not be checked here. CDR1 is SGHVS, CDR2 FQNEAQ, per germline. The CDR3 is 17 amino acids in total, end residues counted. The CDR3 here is CASSMGTPRQGGNVPTS.